One sample yielded the 30 T cell receptor beta chains listed below, sequenced in a study of T cell clusters in autoimmune cytopenias. Each sample's input was approximately 270 ng genomic DNA, 30,000 to 45,000 genome equivalents. One tube held mixed TRB-A and TRB-B primer pools for touch-down PCR. With the multiplex PCR reads reprocessed, TCRdb shows one record per CDR3 protein and no DNA. Recorded for this sample: about 15,000 distinct CDR3 sequences. The same sample was also studied in work on T cell repertoires in aging, cancer and after chemotherapy.

The source material was peripheral blood. These receptors came from a human donor in good health.

This clonotype registers medium-sized by frequency. The V gene is TRBV29-1, the J gene TRBJ2-1; TCRdb's D call, TRBD1, is unchecked because there is no DNA. The CDR3 is made up of 16 amino acids. The germline gives CDR1 SQVTM, CDR2 ANQGSEA. This CDR3 is CSVDPKALGAYNEQFF.

This chain connects TRBV6-2 or TRBV6-3 to TRBJ2-5. Looked up from germline, CDR1 is MNHEY and CDR2 is SVGEGT. The CDR3 has 13 amino acids. The CDR3 spells CASSPEWRETQYF.

V gene TRBV6-5 combines with J gene TRBJ1-2. The CDR3 runs 11 residues. CDR1 MNHEY and CDR2 SVGAGI come from the germline V gene. The CDR3: CASTAVYGYTF.

J is TRBJ2-2 and V is TRBV12-3 or TRBV12-4; the TRBD1 assignment by TCRdb is unverifiable without DNA. The CDR3 sequence is 15 residues long. CDR3 sequence reads: CASSLLGAPLGELFF.

The chain joins TRBV7-2 to TRBJ2-3; the TCRdb call, TRBD1, lacks DNA for checking. The CDR3 runs to 16 residues. Germline assignment: CDR1 SGHTA and CDR2 FQGNSA. CDR3 region: CASSLIGKGSTDTQYF.

This clonotype is medium-sized (0.01 to 0.1%) by frequency. V gene TRBV30 combines with J gene TRBJ2-3; the TCRdb call, TRBD2, lacks DNA for checking. Per germline, CDR1 GTSNPN and CDR2 SVGIG (reference sequence). The CDR3 is 15 residues long. The CDR3 is CAWSRGGSGADTQYF. The full variable domain, rest sourced from reference TRBV30 and TRBJ2-3, is SQTIHQWPATLVQPVGSPLSLECTVEGTSNPNLYWYRQAAGRGLQLLFYSVGIGQISSEVPQNLSASRPQDRQFILSSKKLLLSDSGFYLCAWSRGGSGADTQYFGPGTRLTVL.

The chain combines TRBV6-6 with TRBJ1-2. The germline V gene encodes CDR1 MNHNY and CDR2 SVGAGI (reference sequence). This CDR3 spans 14 amino acids. The CDR3 region is CASSTQGGGWGYTF.

This CDR3 is CATSLTGALTDTQYF. The V gene is TRBV15, the J gene TRBJ2-3; absent DNA, TCRdb's TRBD1 call cannot be checked. This CDR3 comprises 15 residues. The germline V gene has CDR1 LNHNV and CDR2 YYDKDF (reference sequence).

The chain has TRBV12-3 or TRBV12-4 and TRBJ2-1; TCRdb lists TRBD1, though no DNA is available to test this call. The CDR3 is 16 amino acids. The CDR3 protein is CASSPSPVSSYNEQFF.

The V gene is TRBV20-1, the J gene TRBJ2-1. CDR3 length equals 12 residues. The V gene's germline CDR1 is DFQATT and CDR2 SNEGSKA (reference sequence). This CDR3 reads CSAEDIHNEQFF.

The rearrangement links TRBV5-3 to TRBJ1-6. TRBV5-3 is classed as an ORF, of uncertain function. This CDR3 has 13 residues. CDR3 sequence reads: CASSWGVNSPLHF.

This rearrangement joins TRBV19 to TRBJ2-5; TCRdb's D call, TRBD2, is unchecked because there is no DNA. The CDR3 consists of 15 residues. Germline-derived CDR1 and CDR2 are LNHDA and SQIVND (reference sequence). The CDR3 reads CASRDPGLGRETQYF.

The chain links TRBV19 to TRBJ2-4; TCRdb's D call of TRBD2 is untestable without DNA. This CDR3 is 14 amino acids long. Germline V gene sequence: CDR1 LNHDA, CDR2 SQIVND (reference sequence). CDR3 amino acids: CASSGVSRSDIQYF.

This clonotype registers medium-sized by frequency. The CDR3 protein is CSVAAGPAVEQFF. The genes are TRBV29-1 and TRBJ2-1; the D call of TRBD1 rests on TCRdb alone, since no DNA is present to check it. Germline V gives CDR1 SQVTM, CDR2 ANQGSEA. This CDR3 region has 13 residues.

The genes are TRBV5-6 and TRBJ2-7; TCRdb's D call of TRBD1 is untestable without DNA. The germline V gene encodes CDR1 SGHDT and CDR2 YYEEEE. The CDR3 is made up of 14 amino acids. CDR3 region: CASSLTGHEYEQYF. The whole variable domain, filled in from reference TRBV5-6 and TRBJ2-7, reads DAGVTQSPTHLIKTRGQQVTLRCSPKSGHDTVSWYQQALGQGPQFIFQYYEEEERQRGNFPDRFSGHQFPNYSSELNVNALLLGDSALYLCASSLTGHEYEQYFGPGTRLTVT.

The rearrangement links TRBV15 to TRBJ2-1; TCRdb's D call of TRBD2 is untestable without DNA. The CDR3 has 16 amino acids. CDR1 is LNHNV, CDR2 YYDKDF, per germline (reference sequence). The chain's CDR3 is CATSESGRATYNEQFF.

The chain is built from TRBV15 and TRBJ2-2; TCRdb proposes TRBD1, but this gene call is untestable without DNA. Looked up from germline, CDR1 is LNHNV and CDR2 is YYDKDF (reference sequence). The CDR3 has 18 amino acids. CDR3 residues: CATSRGPTGPGGTGELFF.

V is TRBV18 and J is TRBJ2-3; TCRdb calls TRBD2, which cannot be checked without DNA. Per germline, CDR1 KGHSH and CDR2 LQKENI. The CDR3 runs 15 residues. The chain's CDR3 is CASSPPRGNADTQYF.

V is TRBV29-1 and J is TRBJ1-2; the TCRdb D gene call, TRBD1, has no DNA to confirm it. From germline, CDR1 is SQVTM and CDR2 ANQGSEA. CDR3 length: 12 amino acids. This chain's CDR3 is CSVDGGQGGYTF.

The chain combines TRBV6-1 with TRBJ2-3; there is no DNA to check the TCRdb D call of TRBD2. Germline CDR1 and CDR2: MNHNS and SASEGT. The CDR3 consists of 18 residues. The CDR3 is CASSEPGLAGGRTDTQYF.

The chain recombines TRBV5-6 with TRBJ2-1. CDR3 size: 15 residues. CDR1 SGHDT and CDR2 YYEEEE come from the germline V gene. The CDR3 protein is CASNLNRARGREQFF.

The gene calls are TRBV15 and TRBJ1-4; TCRdb indicates TRBD1, and absent DNA this call remains unverified. Germline V gene lookup returns CDR1 LNHNV and CDR2 YYDKDF (reference sequence). There are 15 residues in the CDR3. The CDR3 sequence is CATTTGKGEGEKLFF. Based on the CDR3 plus reference TRBV15 and TRBJ1-4, the full variable domain is DAMVIQNPRYQVTQFGKPVTLSCSQTLNHNVMYWYQQKSSQAPKLLFHYYDKDFNNEADTPDNFQSRRPNTSFCFLDIRSPGLGDTAMYLCATTTGKGEGEKLFFGSGTQLSVL.

The CDR3 loop reads CASSPGPGADTQYF. This rearrangement joins TRBV7-2 to TRBJ2-3; lacking DNA, the TRBD1 call made by TCRdb goes unchecked. CDR1 is SGHTA, CDR2 FQGNSA, per germline. The CDR3 has 14 amino acids. The complete variable domain, with remaining parts taken from reference TRBV7-2 and TRBJ2-3, reads GAGVSQSPSNKVTEKGKDVELRCDPISGHTALYWYRQSLGQGLEFLIYFQGNSAPDKSGLPSDRFSAERTGGSVSTLTIQRTQQEDSAVYLCASSPGPGADTQYFGPGTRLTVL.

The rearrangement joins TRBV11-3 to TRBJ2-1; the TCRdb call, TRBD2, lacks DNA for checking. The germline CDR1 and CDR2 sequences are SGHNT and YENEEA. The CDR3 covers 17 residues. The CDR3 sequence is CASSYPTSGRARGEQFF.

This clonotype is called medium-sized based on its frequency. The chain recombines TRBV29-1 with TRBJ1-1. The V gene's germline CDR1 is SQVTM and CDR2 ANQGSEA. The length of the CDR3 is 14 residues. CDR3 in amino acids: CSVFGAGKVLGAFF.

The chain recombines TRBV15 with TRBJ1-2; TCRdb lists TRBD1, though no DNA is available to test this call. Germline lookup yields CDR1 LNHNV and CDR2 YYDKDF (reference sequence). The CDR3 runs 16 residues. The CDR3 loop is CATSRRRGTPNYGYTF. The full variable domain, in which reference TRBV15 and TRBJ1-2 provide the parts outside the CDR3, is DAMVIQNPRYQVTQFGKPVTLSCSQTLNHNVMYWYQQKSSQAPKLLFHYYDKDFNNEADTPDNFQSRRPNTSFCFLDIRSPGLGDTAMYLCATSRRRGTPNYGYTFGSGTRLTVV.

CDR3 region: CASSLEDRVNTGELFF. The gene calls are TRBV5-6 and TRBJ2-2; there is no DNA to check the TCRdb D call of TRBD1. The length of the CDR3 is 16 residues. Germline V gene lookup returns CDR1 SGHDT and CDR2 YYEEEE.

This chain links TRBV10-3 with TRBJ2-4. Germline V gene data show CDR1 as ENHRY and CDR2 as SYGVKD. The CDR3 sequence is 14 residues long. The CDR3: CAISGTSGKNIQYF.

The chain employs TRBV13 and TRBJ1-5. The germline V gene has CDR1 PRHDT and CDR2 FYEKMQ (reference sequence). The CDR3 loop spans 16 amino acids. Here the CDR3 reads CASSSVGTSQNQPQHF.

The chain couples TRBV29-1 to TRBJ1-4. This CDR3 has 15 amino acids. Germline loops: CDR1 SQVTM, CDR2 ANQGSEA. CDR3 protein: CSVALLGQANEKLFF.